A single count supports the clone carrying this TCR beta chain. Its antigen is not identified. The CDR3 ends on some other residue instead of the conserved phenylalanine or tryptophan, so this is likely a read error. The data stem from a study of tumor-infiltrating lymphocytes in glioblastoma multiforme. Regarding the study as a whole: Detected clone frequencies may not reflect cell counts, being RNA-based. The T cells in this sample were not sorted into functional subsets. TCR plus mutation findings rest on a single glioblastoma patient.

TCR beta libraries were built from RNA through three nested multiplex PCR rounds using modified ARM-PCR. A C-beta primer primed TCRB cDNA from approximately 0.5 ug RNA. Each CDR3 protein gets one entry after TCRdb re-called the multiplex PCR reads with MiXCR. This table holds approximately 10,000 distinct CDR3 sequences, 60% to 70% found once. This CDR3 is built from 18 residues. With 2 bases clipped from V and 6 bases from J, the junction kept 18 bases outside the gene matches. V usage is TRBV5-3 and J usage is TRBJ1-1, with 8 bases fitting TRBD1. TRBV5-3 is classed as an ORF, of uncertain function. The specimen sequenced was brain tumor tissue. The clonotype was recovered from a male donor with glioblastoma. Here the CDR3 reads CARSFGPGQGYHGAEAFY. The DNA of the CDR3 is TGTGCCAGAAGCTTCGGTCCTGGACAGGGCTACCACGGCGCTGAAGCTTTCTAT.